The table lists the clone carrying this T cell receptor (beta chain) with many counts. The sample comes from a study of identical twins. The CDR3 has 11 residues. Trimming cost V 4 bases and J 5 bases, with 3 bases left between them. MiXCR, run by TCRdb on the 5' RACE reads, gives a single entry per CDR3 protein. The profile shows under 800,000 distinct CDR3 sequences, roughly 20% of them singletons. These data also formed part of another study, on T cells expressing NK-cell markers.

Sequencing used PBMCs. The J gene is TRBJ2-1, the V gene TRBV12-3 or TRBV12-4, with D unclear. The receptor was derived from a woman between 18 and 29 years old in good health. For the CDR3, the DNA is TGTGCCAGCAGTTACAACAATGAGCAGTTCTTC. Its translation is CASSYNNEQFF.